The present T cell receptor (beta chain) was sequenced within a study of OX40 agonist ivuxolimab in advanced cancers. Overall study: From about 23 to 85 years was the age range, with a mean of around 56 years, and around 83% were male.

People who had autoimmune disease history or systemic immunosuppression were excluded. Germline lookup yields CDR1 LNHDA and CDR2 SQIVND (reference sequence). V dropped 8 bases and J dropped 0 bases, with 12 bases sitting between them. This CDR3 has 14 amino acids. As regards this clone: The antigen is not known.

Points from the study as a whole: Antigens targeted by the expanded peripheral T cells were not determined.

The data were produced by immunoSEQ multiplex PCR, yet TCRdb's version contains in-frame clones alone and is incomplete. The sample yields approximately 99,000 clones, roughly nine tenths seen once. This sequence originates from an adult with an advanced solid tumor such as melanoma, head and neck, liver or kidney cancer. The chain combines TRBV19 with TRBJ2-3; TRBD2 is a possible D gene (5 bases). The specimen comprised CD4+ or CD8+ T cells sorted from blood, sampled in a trial of the OX40 agonist ivuxolimab. This CDR3 is CASGSWTSTDTQYF. The CDR3 DNA follows: TGTGCCAGTGGGTCGTGGACTAGCACAGATACGCAGTATTTT.